This T cell receptor (beta chain) was captured by sequencing in a study of identifying expanded T cells in peripheral blood. The study, taken as a whole, reports: Clone count variance between approximately 2-week samples rose with total template count. Over two and four weeks, about 15 and 18 clones changed, versus around 1.3 between replicates.

The V end lost 3 bases, the J end lost 3 bases, and 5 bases lay between the germline ends. This CDR3 is built from 12 residues. CDR1 is MDHEN and CDR2 is SYDVKM in the germline V gene. In the case of this clone: The antigen is unknown.

The data were produced by immunoSEQ multiplex PCR, yet TCRdb's version contains in-frame clones alone and is incomplete. The sample carries 70,000 to 95,000 clones, about nine tenths recorded once. No infections or other immune events were documented during collection. The sequence derives from a person aged 18-70 years in good health. The chain is built from TRBV28 and TRBJ1-1, with unresolved D. Material for sequencing was blood. CDR3 amino acids: CASSFDHTEAFF. CDR3 DNA: TGTGCCAGCAGTTTCGACCACACTGAAGCTTTCTTT.